Below, one TCR beta chain is given with its context. PCR employed 60 Vbeta and 13 Jbeta primers. The protocol was immunoSEQ multiplex PCR, while the TCRdb copy is restricted to in-frame clones and leaves out a portion. This table holds 84,000 or so clones, roughly 80% found once. This specimen belongs to a study of cytomegalovirus exposure and HLA in healthy donors. The CDR3 consists of 15 residues. Looked up from germline, CDR1 is MNHEY and CDR2 is SVGAGI. The ends lost 2 bases at V and 5 bases at J; junction bases unmatched: 5. The receptor was derived from a male donor in good health and CMV-seronegative. The source material was PBMCs. This sequence joins TRBV6-5 and TRBJ2-2, with 7 bases aligning to TRBD1. The CDR3 sequence: CASSYRAGGTGELFF. CDR3 nucleotides: TGTGCCAGCAGTTACCGGGCAGGGGGAACCGGGGAGCTGTTTTTT.